This TCR beta chain was captured in a study of cytomegalovirus exposure and HLA in healthy donors. Findings and caveats of the study: A later analysis linked a missense DCLRE1C variant to TCR beta V- and J-gene trimming. From TCR beta sequences, most subjects' HLA-A and HLA-B alleles were reportedly predicted accurately. Usually a TCR sequence was rare, but some public TCRs were found in many donors. Common viral pathogens seemed to be connected with several of the most significant clusters, according to a later analysis.

PCR was performed using 60 Vbeta and 13 Jbeta primers. TCRdb keeps only in-frame clones here, not all; method: immunoSEQ multiplex PCR. The data contain some 180,000 clones, about 80% of them singletons. CDR1 is SQVTM, CDR2 ANQGSEA, per germline. The CDR3 is 12 residues long. Trimming at V came to 6 bases and at J to 5 bases, leaving 6 bases not matched to a gene. In the case of this clone: The antigen is not known.

The chain uses TRBV29-1 and TRBJ2-5, with 7 nucleotides matching TRBD2. This clonotype originated in a man aged 18 to 29 in good health and CMV-seronegative. The specimen was PBMCs. The CDR3 sequence: CSVGGLGETQYF. The CDR3 DNA follows: TGCAGCGTAGGCGGACTAGGGGAGACCCAGTACTTC.